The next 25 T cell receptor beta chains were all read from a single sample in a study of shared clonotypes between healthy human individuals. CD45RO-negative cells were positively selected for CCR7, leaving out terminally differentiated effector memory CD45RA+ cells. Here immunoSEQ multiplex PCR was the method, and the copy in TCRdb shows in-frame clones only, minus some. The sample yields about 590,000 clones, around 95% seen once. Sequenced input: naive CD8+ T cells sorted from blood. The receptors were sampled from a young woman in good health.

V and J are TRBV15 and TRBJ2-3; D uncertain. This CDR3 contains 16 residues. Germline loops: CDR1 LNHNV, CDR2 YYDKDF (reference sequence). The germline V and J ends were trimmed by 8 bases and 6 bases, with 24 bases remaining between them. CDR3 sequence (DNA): TGTGCCACCTCCATTTTTGGGCACAACCCTGGGGATACGCAGTATTTT. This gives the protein CATSIFGHNPGDTQYF.

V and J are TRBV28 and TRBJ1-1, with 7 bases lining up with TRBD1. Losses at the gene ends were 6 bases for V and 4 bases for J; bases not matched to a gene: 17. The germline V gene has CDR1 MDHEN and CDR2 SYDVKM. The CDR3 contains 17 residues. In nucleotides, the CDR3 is TGTGCCAGCAGAACCCGGGACAGTCGAGGCTTCGGCACTGAAGCTTTCTTT. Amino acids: CASRTRDSRGFGTEAFF.

Here the CDR3 DNA reads TGTGCCAGCAGCGTACCCGGGAGGGCCCACGAGCAGTACTTC. Translation: CASSVPGRAHEQYF. The chain has TRBV5-4 and TRBJ2-7; 8 nucleotides align to TRBD2. The CDR3 has 14 amino acids. The V segment lost 4 bases and the J segment 5 bases; nucleotides outside the gene matches: 8. Germline V gene lookup returns CDR1 SGHNT and CDR2 YYREEE (reference sequence).

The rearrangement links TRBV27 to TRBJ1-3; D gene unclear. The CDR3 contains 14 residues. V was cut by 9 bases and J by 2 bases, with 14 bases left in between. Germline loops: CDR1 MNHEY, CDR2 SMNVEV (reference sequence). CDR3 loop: CASGDIPTGNTIYF. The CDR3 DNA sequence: TGTGCCAGTGGCGACATTCCAACTGGAAACACCATATATTTT.

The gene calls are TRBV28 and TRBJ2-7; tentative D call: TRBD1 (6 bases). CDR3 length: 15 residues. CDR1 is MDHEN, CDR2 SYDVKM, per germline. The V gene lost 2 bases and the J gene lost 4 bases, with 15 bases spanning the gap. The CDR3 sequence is CASSLTPRGAYEQYF. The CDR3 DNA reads TGTGCCAGCAGTTTAACCCCCAGGGGAGCTTACGAGCAGTACTTC.

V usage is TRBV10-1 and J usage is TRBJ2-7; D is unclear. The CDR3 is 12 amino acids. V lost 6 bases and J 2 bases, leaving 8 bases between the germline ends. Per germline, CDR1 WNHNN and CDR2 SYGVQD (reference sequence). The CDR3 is CASRGSPYEQYF. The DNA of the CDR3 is TGCGCCAGCAGAGGAAGCCCCTACGAGCAGTACTTC.

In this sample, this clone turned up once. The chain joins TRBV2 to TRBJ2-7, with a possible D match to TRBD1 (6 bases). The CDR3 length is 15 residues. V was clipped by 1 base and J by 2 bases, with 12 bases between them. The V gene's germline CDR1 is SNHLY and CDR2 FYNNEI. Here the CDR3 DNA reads TGTGCCAGCAGTGAAGTAGCAGGGGCCACCTACGAGCAGTACTTC. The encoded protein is CASSEVAGATYEQYF.

The CDR3 spells CASSKNSYEQYF. DNA of the CDR3: TGTGCCAGCAGCAAAAACTCCTACGAGCAGTACTTC. The rearrangement uses TRBV9 and TRBJ2-7; D is unclear. Between the trimmed V and J ends, which lost 4 bases and 0 bases, there was a span of 5 bases. The CDR3 covers 12 residues. Per the germline V gene, CDR1 is SGDLS and CDR2 is YYNGEE.

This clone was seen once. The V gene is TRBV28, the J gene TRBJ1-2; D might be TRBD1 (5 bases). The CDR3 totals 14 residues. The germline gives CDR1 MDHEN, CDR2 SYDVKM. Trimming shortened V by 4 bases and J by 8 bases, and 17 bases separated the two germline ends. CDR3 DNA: TGTGCCAGCAGTTCGCTTAGGGGTTTAGAGGGCTACACCTTC. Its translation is CASSSLRGLEGYTF.

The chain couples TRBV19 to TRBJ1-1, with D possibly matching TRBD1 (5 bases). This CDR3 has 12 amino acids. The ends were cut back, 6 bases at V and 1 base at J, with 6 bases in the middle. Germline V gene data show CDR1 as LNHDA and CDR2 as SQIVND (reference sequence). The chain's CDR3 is CASSDRNTEAFF. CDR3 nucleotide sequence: TGTGCCAGTAGCGACAGGAACACTGAAGCTTTCTTT. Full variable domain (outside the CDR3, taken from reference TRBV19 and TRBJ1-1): DGGITQSPKYLFRKEGQNVTLSCEQNLNHDAMYWYRQDPGQGLRLIYYSQIVNDFQKGDIAEGYSVSREKKESFPLTVTSAQKNPTAFYLCASSDRNTEAFFGQGTRLTVV.

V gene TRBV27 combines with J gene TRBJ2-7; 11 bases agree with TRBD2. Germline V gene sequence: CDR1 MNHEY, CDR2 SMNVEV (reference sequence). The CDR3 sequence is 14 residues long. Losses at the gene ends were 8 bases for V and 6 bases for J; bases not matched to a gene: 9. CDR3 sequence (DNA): TGTGCCAGCGGGACTAGCGGAAATTTCGGCGAGCAGTACTTC. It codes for CASGTSGNFGEQYF.

This CDR3 is CASSSGTGARDTQYF. The CDR3 DNA reads as TGTGCCAGCAGCTCCGGGACAGGGGCTAGAGATACGCAGTATTTT. The rearrangement joins TRBV27 to TRBJ2-3, with 10 bases matching TRBD1. The CDR3 consists of 15 residues. V shed 6 bases, J shed 5 bases, and the junction held 8 bases outside the gene matches. Germline CDR1 and CDR2: MNHEY and SMNVEV (reference sequence).

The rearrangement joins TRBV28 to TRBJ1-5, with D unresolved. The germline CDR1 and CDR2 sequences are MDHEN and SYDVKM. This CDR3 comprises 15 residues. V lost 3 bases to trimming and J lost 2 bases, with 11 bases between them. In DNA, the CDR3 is TGTGCCAGCAGTTTTCGAACAGACCGCAATCAGCCCCAGCATTTT. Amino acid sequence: CASSFRTDRNQPQHF.

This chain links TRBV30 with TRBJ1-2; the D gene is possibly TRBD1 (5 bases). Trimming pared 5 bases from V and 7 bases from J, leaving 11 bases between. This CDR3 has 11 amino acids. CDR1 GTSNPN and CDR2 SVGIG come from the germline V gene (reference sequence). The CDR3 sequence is CAWQGRGGYTF. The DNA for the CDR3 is TGTGCCTGGCAAGGGAGGGGTGGCTACACCTTC.

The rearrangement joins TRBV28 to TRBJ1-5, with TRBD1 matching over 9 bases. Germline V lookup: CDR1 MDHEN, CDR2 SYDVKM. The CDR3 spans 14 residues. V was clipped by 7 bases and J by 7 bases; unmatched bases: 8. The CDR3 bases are TGTGCCAGCATTCCACAGGGGGCTTTGCAGCCCCAGCATTTT. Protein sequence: CASIPQGALQPQHF.

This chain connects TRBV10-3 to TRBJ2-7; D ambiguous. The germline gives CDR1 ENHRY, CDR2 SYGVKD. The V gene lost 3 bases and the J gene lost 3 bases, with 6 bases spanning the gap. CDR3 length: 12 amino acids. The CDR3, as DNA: TGTGCCATCAGTGATGGCTTCTACGAGCAGTACTTC. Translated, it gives CAISDGFYEQYF.

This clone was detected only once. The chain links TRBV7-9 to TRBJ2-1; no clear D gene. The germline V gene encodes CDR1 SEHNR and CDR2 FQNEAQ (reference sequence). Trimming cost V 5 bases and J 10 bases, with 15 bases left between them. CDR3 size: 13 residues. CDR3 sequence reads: CASSPGPIGEQFF. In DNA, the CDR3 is TGTGCCAGCAGCCCCGGCCCGATCGGGGAGCAGTTCTTC.

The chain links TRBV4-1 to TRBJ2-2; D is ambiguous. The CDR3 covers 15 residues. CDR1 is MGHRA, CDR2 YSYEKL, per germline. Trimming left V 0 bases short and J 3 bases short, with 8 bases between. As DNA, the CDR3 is TGCGCCAGCAGCCAAGATTGGTGGTACACCGGGGAGCTGTTTTTT. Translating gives CASSQDWWYTGELFF.

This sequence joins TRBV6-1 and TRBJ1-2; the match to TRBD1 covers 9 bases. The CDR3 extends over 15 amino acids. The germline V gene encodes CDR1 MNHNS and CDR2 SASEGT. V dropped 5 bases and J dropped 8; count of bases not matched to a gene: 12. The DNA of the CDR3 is TGTGCCAGCAGTTTTCCGACCGGGACAGGGCCGGGCTACACCTTC. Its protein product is CASSFPTGTGPGYTF.

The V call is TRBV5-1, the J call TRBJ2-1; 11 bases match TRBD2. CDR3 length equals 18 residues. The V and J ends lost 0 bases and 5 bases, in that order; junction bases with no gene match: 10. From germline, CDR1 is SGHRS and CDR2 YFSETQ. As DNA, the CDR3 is TGCGCCAGCAGCTTGGAAGGGAGACTAGCGGGACGCAACAATGAGCAGTTCTTC. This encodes CASSLEGRLAGRNNEQFF.

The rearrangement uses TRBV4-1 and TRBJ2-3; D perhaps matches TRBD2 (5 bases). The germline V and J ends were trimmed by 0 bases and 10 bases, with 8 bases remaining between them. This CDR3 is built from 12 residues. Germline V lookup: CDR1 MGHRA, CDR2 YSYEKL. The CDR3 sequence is CASSQDHGAQYF. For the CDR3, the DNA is TGCGCCAGCAGCCAAGACCACGGGGCGCAGTATTTT.

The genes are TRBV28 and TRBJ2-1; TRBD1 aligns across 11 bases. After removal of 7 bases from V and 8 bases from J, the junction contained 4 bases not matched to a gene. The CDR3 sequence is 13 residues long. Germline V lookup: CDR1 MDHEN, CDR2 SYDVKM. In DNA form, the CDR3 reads TGTGCCAGCACCCGGACAGGGGGCGATGAGCAGTTCTTC. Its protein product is CASTRTGGDEQFF.

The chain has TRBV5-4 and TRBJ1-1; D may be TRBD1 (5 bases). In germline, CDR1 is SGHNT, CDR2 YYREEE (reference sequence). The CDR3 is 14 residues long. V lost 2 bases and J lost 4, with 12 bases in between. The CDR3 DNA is TGTGCCAGCAGCTTCACAGGAGGTTTCACTGAAGCTTTCTTT. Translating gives CASSFTGGFTEAFF.

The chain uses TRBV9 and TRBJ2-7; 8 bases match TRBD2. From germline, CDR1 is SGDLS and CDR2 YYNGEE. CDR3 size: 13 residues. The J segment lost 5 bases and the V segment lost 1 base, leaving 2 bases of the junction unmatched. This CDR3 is CASSVYGRDEQYF. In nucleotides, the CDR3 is TGTGCCAGCAGCGTATACGGGAGGGACGAGCAGTACTTC.

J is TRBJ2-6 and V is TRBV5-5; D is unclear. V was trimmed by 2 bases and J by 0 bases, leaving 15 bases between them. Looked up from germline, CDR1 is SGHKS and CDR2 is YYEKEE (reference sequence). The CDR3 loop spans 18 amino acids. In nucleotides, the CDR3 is TGTGCCAGCAGCTTTCAGGCAGCCTTATCCTCTGGGGCCAACGTCCTGACTTTC. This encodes CASSFQAALSSGANVLTF.